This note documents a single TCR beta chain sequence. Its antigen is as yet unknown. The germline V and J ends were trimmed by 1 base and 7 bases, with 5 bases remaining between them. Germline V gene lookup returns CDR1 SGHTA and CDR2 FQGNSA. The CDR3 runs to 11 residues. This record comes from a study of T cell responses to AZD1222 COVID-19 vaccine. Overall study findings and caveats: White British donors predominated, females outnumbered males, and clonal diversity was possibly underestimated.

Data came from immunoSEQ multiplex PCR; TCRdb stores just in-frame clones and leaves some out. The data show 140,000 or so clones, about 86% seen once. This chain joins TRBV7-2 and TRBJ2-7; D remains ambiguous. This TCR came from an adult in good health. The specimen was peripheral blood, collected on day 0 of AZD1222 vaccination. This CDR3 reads CASSLVTEQYF. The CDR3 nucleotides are TGTGCCAGCAGCTTAGTAACTGAGCAGTACTTC.